This note documents a single T cell receptor beta chain sequence. Assay: immunoSEQ multiplex PCR; the TCRdb copy retains only in-frame clones and omits some. The sample shows 30,000 to 45,000 clones, approximately 90% of them seen only once. The CDR3 extends over 16 amino acids. Germline lookup yields CDR1 SGHRS and CDR2 YFSETQ. V was cut by 0 bases and J by 0 bases, with 7 bases left in between. The sample belongs to a study of T cell changes during pregnancy in multiple sclerosis. The chain uses TRBV5-1 and TRBJ1-6; D remains ambiguous. The sequence derives from a female donor with multiple sclerosis, enrolled in a pregnancy study. The sequencing here drew on CD4+ T cells from peripheral blood mononuclear cells, taken after pregnancy. The CDR3: CASSLDSSSYNSPLHF. In nucleotides, the CDR3 is TGCGCCAGCAGCTTGGACAGCAGCTCCTATAATTCACCCCTCCACTTT.